This T cell receptor (beta chain) was sequenced during a study of blood T cells in healthy people across ages. Notes on the study in general: Diversity of TCR beta correlated strongly with naive T cell percentage. Roughly linear age-related decline in beta diversity appeared, significant by age approximately 40.

Germline V gene lookup returns CDR1 SNHLY and CDR2 FYNNEI. V was shortened by 3 bases and J by 4 bases, with 12 bases between the two germline ends. This CDR3 spans 14 amino acids. Sample-barcoded 5' priming and a J-beta primer mix drove a second PCR of roughly 7 to 11 cycles. Every cDNA molecule carried a tag from a template-switch adaptor bearing 12 random nucleotides. TCRdb called the 5' RACE reads again in MiXCR, with one record for every CDR3 protein. This table holds approximately 830,000 distinct CDR3 sequences, approximately 65% found once. In this sample, this clonotype turned up many times. The antigen remains unidentified.

The V call is TRBV2, the J call TRBJ2-5; no reliable D call. Input material: blood. The origin of this receptor is a man aged 25 to 45 in good health. The CDR3 DNA reads TGTGCCAGCAGTGAGGGCAGGAACGGAGAGACCCAGTACTTC. Its protein is CASSEGRNGETQYF.